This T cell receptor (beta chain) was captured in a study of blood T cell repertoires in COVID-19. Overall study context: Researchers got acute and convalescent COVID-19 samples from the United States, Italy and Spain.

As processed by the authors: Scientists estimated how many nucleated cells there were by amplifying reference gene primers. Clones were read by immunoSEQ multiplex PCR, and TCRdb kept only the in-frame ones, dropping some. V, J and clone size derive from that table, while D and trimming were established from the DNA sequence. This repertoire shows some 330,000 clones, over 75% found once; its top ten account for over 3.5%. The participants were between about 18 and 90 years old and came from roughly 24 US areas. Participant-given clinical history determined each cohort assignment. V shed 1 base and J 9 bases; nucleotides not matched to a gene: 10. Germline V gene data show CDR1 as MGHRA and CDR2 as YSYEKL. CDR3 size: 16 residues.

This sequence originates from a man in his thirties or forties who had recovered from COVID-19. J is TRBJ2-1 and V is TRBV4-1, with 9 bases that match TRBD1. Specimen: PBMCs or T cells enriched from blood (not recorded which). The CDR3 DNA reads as TGCGCCAGCAGCCAAGTGTGGGGACAGGGTGACGTTGAGCAGTTCTTC. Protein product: CASSQVWGQGDVEQFF.